There are a few counts of the clone carrying this TCR beta chain. The antigen remains undetermined. A clone one base away is much larger, so this may be a read error. Full-length variable regions came from constant-region reverse primers plus semi-nested Nested Universal Primer A PCR. Each CDR3 protein gets one entry after TCRdb re-called the 5' RACE reads with MiXCR. The sample lists some 62,000 distinct CDR3 sequences, nearly 30% occurring once. General study results and limits: In terms of TCR gene usage, tumor memory CD4+ T cells clustered together with blood and lymph node memory CD4+ cells, as well as with lymph node naive CD4+ cells.

Germline V gene lookup returns CDR1 SEHNR and CDR2 FQNEAQ (reference sequence). This CDR3 spans 16 amino acids. The source material was tumor-infiltrating naive CD4+ T cells sorted from the breast tumor. The sample's subset: naive CD4+ T cells, CD4+CD45RA+CD25-. The V and J genes are TRBV7-9 and TRBJ2-1; 9 bases agree with TRBD2. This TCR came from a female donor with breast cancer. The CDR3 reads CASSRVMPSGDKEQFF. The CDR3 coding sequence is TGTGCCAGCAGCCGCGTGATGCCTAGCGGGGACAAGGAGCAGTTCTTC.